The 3 T cell receptor beta chains below all came from one sample that was sequenced in a study of blood T cell repertoires in COVID-19. This table comes from immunoSEQ multiplex PCR, and its TCRdb copy is limited to in-frame clones, with some not included. The profile shows around 50,000 clones, more than 75% of them singletons. Source material: peripheral blood. The receptors stem from a man over 45 with active COVID-19.

This clone turned up a few times. The chain is built from TRBV2 and TRBJ2-3; D unresolved. This CDR3 spans 13 amino acids. The germline V gene encodes CDR1 SNHLY and CDR2 FYNNEI. Deletions cut 4 bases from V and 5 bases from J, with 10 bases between. This CDR3 reads CASSVAGRDTQYF. The CDR3, as DNA: TGTGCCAGCAGTGTCGCAGGCAGAGATACGCAGTATTTT. The entire variable domain, with the rest obtained from reference TRBV2 and TRBJ2-3, is as follows: EPEVTQTPSHQVTQMGQEVILRCVPISNHLYFYWYRQILGQKVEFLVSFYNNEISEKSEIFDDQFSVERPDGSNFTLKIRSTKLEDSAMYFCASSVAGRDTQYFGPGTRLTVL.

This clone was found once. This chain connects TRBV19 to TRBJ2-6; 10 bases align to TRBD1. This CDR3 has 17 residues. The ends lost 5 bases at V and 4 bases at J; junction bases unmatched: 8. The V gene's germline CDR1 is LNHDA and CDR2 SQIVND (reference sequence). CDR3 amino acids: CASSSRDRGPGANVLTF. The CDR3 coding sequence is TGTGCCAGTAGTTCCCGGGACAGGGGACCAGGGGCCAACGTCCTGACTTTC.

The V and J genes are TRBV18 and TRBJ2-3; D possibly corresponds to TRBD1 (5 bases). The CDR3 has 14 amino acids. In germline, CDR1 is KGHSH, CDR2 LQKENI. V lost 5 bases to trimming and J lost 6 bases, with 15 bases between them. Written as DNA, the CDR3 is TGTGCCAGCTCAACCAGGCAGGGAAGGGATACGCAGTATTTT. This gives the protein CASSTRQGRDTQYF.